This T cell receptor (beta chain) was sequenced during a study of shared clonotypes between healthy human individuals. Comment on this clone: Its antigen is not identified.

Points from the study as a whole: Clonotypes which were not shared had lower generation probabilities than clonotypes that all four donors shared. Among the subsets, naive ones generally showed larger estimated richness than memory ones.

CDR3 length equals 15 residues. The V end was cut by 4 bases, the J end by 4 bases, with 15 bases between. Germline CDR1 and CDR2: MNHNS and SASEGT. TCRdb's table, derived via immunoSEQ multiplex PCR, lists solely in-frame clones and lacks some. Among about 1 million clones, about 75% were seen once, and the ten largest hold 1.4% to 1.5%. All donors were healthy HIV-negative adults lacking recent acute infections or vaccinations. This TCR was recovered from a man aged 18-30 years in good health. The chain is built from TRBV6-1 and TRBJ2-3; tentative D call: TRBD1 (6 bases). Source material: memory CD4+ T cells sorted from blood. Indicated subset: CD45RA-negative fraction. DNA for the CDR3: TGTGCCAGCAGTGGGCGGACGCCAGGGGCAGATACGCAGTATTTT. Its translation is CASSGRTPGADTQYF.